The 16 T cell receptor beta chains below come from one sample, sequenced in a study of blood T cell repertoires in COVID-19. TCRdb's copy holds only in-frame clones and misses some; the assay was immunoSEQ multiplex PCR. The sample consists of about 240,000 clones, roughly 80% of them appearing once. Material for sequencing was PBMCs or T cells enriched from blood (not recorded which). The receptor source for this set is a woman between 40 and 50 years old who had been exposed to COVID-19.

The gene calls are TRBV7-2 and TRBJ2-7, with D unclear. V was cut by 1 base and J by 6 bases, with 10 bases left in between. The CDR3 is 13 amino acids. In germline, CDR1 is SGHTA, CDR2 FQGNSA. In DNA form, the CDR3 reads TGTGCCAGCAGCTTAGTCTCACAACGCGAGCAGTACTTC. This translates into CASSLVSQREQYF. Full variable domain (remainder filled in from reference TRBV7-2 and TRBJ2-7): GAGVSQSPSNKVTEKGKDVELRCDPISGHTALYWYRQSLGQGLEFLIYFQGNSAPDKSGLPSDRFSAERTGGSVSTLTIQRTQQEDSAVYLCASSLVSQREQYFGPGTRLTVT.

This clone has a handful of counts. CDR3 DNA: TGTGCCAGCAGTGTCCAGGGGAGCGGTGGGGGTCAGCCCCAGCATTTT. Its protein is CASSVQGSGGGQPQHF. The chain links TRBV6-1 to TRBJ1-5; TRBD1 is a possible D gene (6 bases). This CDR3 contains 16 residues. V lost 4 bases and J 6 bases, leaving 19 bases between the germline ends. Looked up from germline, CDR1 is MNHNS and CDR2 is SASEGT.

J is TRBJ2-7 and V is TRBV5-5; 8 bases match TRBD1. The CDR3 has 14 amino acids. The V segment lost 2 bases and the J segment 5 bases; nucleotides outside the gene matches: 6. Germline V CDR1 and CDR2: SGHKS, YYEKEE (reference sequence). Written as DNA, the CDR3 is TGTGCCAGCAGCTTCAGGGGGCCTGGGGACGAGCAGTACTTC. Its translation is CASSFRGPGDEQYF. Full variable domain (outside the CDR3, taken from reference TRBV5-5 and TRBJ2-7): DAGVTQSPTHLIKTRGQQVTLRCSPISGHKSVSWYQQVLGQGPQFIFQYYEKEERGRGNFPDRFSARQFPNYSSELNVNALLLGDSALYLCASSFRGPGDEQYFGPGTRLTVT.

This chain uses TRBV7-3 with TRBJ1-3; 7 nucleotides align to TRBD1. V shed 3 bases, J shed 2 bases, and the junction held 4 bases outside the gene matches. CDR3 length: 15 residues. Germline V gene lookup returns CDR1 SGHTA and CDR2 FQGTGA. CDR3 protein: CASSLEQGAGNTIYF. The CDR3 DNA reads TGTGCCAGCAGCTTGGAGCAGGGGGCTGGAAACACCATATATTTT.

The chain combines TRBV9 with TRBJ1-5, with TRBD1 identical over 9 bases. Germline V CDR1 and CDR2: SGDLS, YYNGEE. The CDR3 totals 15 residues. The V gene end was trimmed by 2 bases and the J gene end by 5 bases; junction bases not matched to a gene: 5. CDR3 residues: CASSVGTGIDQPQHF. As DNA, the CDR3 is TGTGCCAGCAGCGTTGGGACAGGGATCGATCAGCCCCAGCATTTT.

The rearrangement links TRBV7-6 to TRBJ1-4, with unresolved D. Trimming took off 1 base at V and 2 bases at J, with 8 bases between the two ends. Germline V CDR1 and CDR2: SGHVS, FNYEAQ. CDR3 size: 15 residues. The CDR3 spells CASSLGGGTNEKLFF. In DNA form, the CDR3 reads TGTGCCAGCAGCTTAGGCGGCGGCACTAATGAAAAACTGTTTTTT.

V gene TRBV5-1 combines with J gene TRBJ2-3; 7 bases align to TRBD1. Germline V gene sequence: CDR1 SGHRS, CDR2 YFSETQ. The CDR3 contains 15 residues. V lost 4 bases and J lost 1; bases outside the gene matches: 6. CDR3 protein: CASSQRQGGTDTQYF. CDR3 coding DNA: TGCGCCAGCAGCCAGAGACAGGGAGGCACAGATACGCAGTATTTT.

The chain combines TRBV5-1 with TRBJ2-1, with 16 bases aligning to TRBD2. The CDR3 sequence is 20 residues long. Trimming took 3 bases from V and 4 from J; bases not matched to a gene: 13. Germline-derived CDR1 and CDR2 are SGHRS and YFSETQ. Here the CDR3 reads CASSSQGTSGGDKQYNEQFF. For the CDR3, the DNA is TGCGCCAGCAGCTCCCAAGGGACTAGCGGGGGGGACAAACAGTACAATGAGCAGTTCTTC.

The chain is built from TRBV19 and TRBJ1-1; D gene uncertain. CDR3 length: 15 amino acids. V gave up 6 bases and J gave up 3 bases, with 17 bases separating them. Germline V gene data show CDR1 as LNHDA and CDR2 as SQIVND (reference sequence). CDR3 DNA sequence: TGTGCCAGTAGAGCGCCTCCCCCAAGAGACACTGAAGCTTTCTTT. Translating gives CASRAPPPRDTEAFF. The whole variable domain, filled in from reference TRBV19 and TRBJ1-1, reads DGGITQSPKYLFRKEGQNVTLSCEQNLNHDAMYWYRQDPGQGLRLIYYSQIVNDFQKGDIAEGYSVSREKKESFPLTVTSAQKNPTAFYLCASRAPPPRDTEAFFGQGTRLTVV.

V is TRBV15 and J is TRBJ2-5; 8 nucleotides line up with TRBD1. The CDR3 length is 15 residues. Trimming cost V 6 bases and J 10 bases; bases outside gene matches: 16. Per germline, CDR1 LNHNV and CDR2 YYDKDF (reference sequence). The CDR3 region is CATRAWTGNGGDQYF. As DNA, the CDR3 is TGTGCCACCAGAGCGTGGACAGGGAATGGTGGTGACCAGTACTTC.

This sequence joins TRBV30 and TRBJ2-7; D is uncertain. The germline V gene has CDR1 GTSNPN and CDR2 SVGIG (reference sequence). V was shortened by 0 bases and J by 4 bases, with 10 bases between the two germline ends. The CDR3 is 13 residues long. The CDR3 protein is CAWSVPLLYEQYF. The CDR3, as DNA: TGTGCCTGGAGTGTACCTCTGCTATACGAGCAGTACTTC.

The V and J genes are TRBV5-1 and TRBJ2-5; 12 nucleotides line up with TRBD2. This CDR3 comprises 16 residues. V lost 2 bases, J lost 2 bases, and 4 bases stayed unmatched. Germline-derived CDR1 and CDR2 are SGHRS and YFSETQ. The CDR3 coding sequence is TGCGCCAGCAGCTTCTCCGGGACTAGCGGGCAAGAGACCCAGTACTTC. This codes for CASSFSGTSGQETQYF.

This chain uses TRBV12-5 with TRBJ1-5; 9 bases map to TRBD1. CDR3 size: 17 residues. With V trimmed by 0 bases and J by 7 bases, 10 bases remained unmatched. The germline gives CDR1 LGHNT, CDR2 FRNRAP. The CDR3 here is CASGLVLTGGHGQPQHF. The CDR3 DNA reads TGTGCTAGTGGTTTGGTACTAACAGGGGGCCATGGGCAGCCCCAGCATTTT.

This chain links TRBV6-2 or TRBV6-3 with TRBJ2-7; TRBD1 matches at 7 bases. V shed 2 bases, J shed 3 bases, and the junction held 1 base outside the gene matches. Germline CDR1 and CDR2: MNHEY and SVGEGT. The CDR3 length is 13 residues. The CDR3 DNA reads as TGTGCCAGCAGTTACAACAGGGGCTACGAGCAGTACTTC. Residues: CASSYNRGYEQYF.

V and J are TRBV7-9 and TRBJ1-6; D remains ambiguous. The germline gives CDR1 SEHNR, CDR2 FQNEAQ (reference sequence). This CDR3 region has 14 residues. V lost 5 bases and J 7 bases, leaving 12 bases between the germline ends. CDR3 coding DNA: TGTGCCAGCAGCCAGCCGGGGATCAATTCACCCCTCCACTTT. Its translation is CASSQPGINSPLHF.

This chain connects TRBV7-2 to TRBJ1-4, with D perhaps TRBD1 (5 bases). Trimming stripped 5 bases from V and 6 bases from J, with 13 bases between. In germline, CDR1 is SGHTA, CDR2 FQGNSA. CDR3 length equals 14 residues. This chain's CDR3 is CASSPRVGDEKLFF. CDR3 coding DNA: TGTGCCAGCAGCCCCAGGGTGGGTGATGAAAAACTGTTTTTT.